These 30 T cell receptor beta chains came from one sample sequenced in a study of blood T cell repertoires in COVID-19. Profiling relied on immunoSEQ multiplex PCR, and the TCRdb table lists in-frame clones only, not all of them. The data show approximately 99,000 clones, more than 70% seen once. The sequenced sample was peripheral blood. Receptors were obtained from a human donor in a cohort sampled during active COVID-19.

The rearrangement uses TRBV2 and TRBJ1-5; tentative D call: TRBD1 (6 bases). The CDR3 is 13 amino acids. Germline CDR1 and CDR2: SNHLY and FYNNEI. V lost 7 bases to trimming and J lost 7 bases, with 14 bases between them. CDR3 coding DNA: TGTGCCAGCACCTCAGGGGCTTACCAGCCCCAGCATTTT. Translation: CASTSGAYQPQHF. The full variable domain, completed using reference TRBV2 and TRBJ1-5, is EPEVTQTPSHQVTQMGQEVILRCVPISNHLYFYWYRQILGQKVEFLVSFYNNEISEKSEIFDDQFSVERPDGSNFTLKIRSTKLEDSAMYFCASTSGAYQPQHFGDGTRLSIL.

Notes on this clone: Germline and junction disagree at one end, which may indicate a read error. The chain joins TRBV6-6 to TRBJ1-3, with TRBD1 matching 11 bases. This CDR3 contains 13 residues. Germline CDR1 and CDR2: MNHNY and SVGAGI (reference sequence). The CDR3 region has the DNA TGTGCCAGCACTAGGACAGGGGGCCCAGATCGTCATTTT. This translates into CASTRTGGPDRHF.

This sequence joins TRBV7-3 and TRBJ2-3; a possible D gene is TRBD1 (6 bases). In germline, CDR1 is SGHTA, CDR2 FQGTGA. The CDR3 consists of 15 residues. Trimming shortened V by 5 bases and J by 3 bases, and 15 bases separated the two germline ends. The CDR3 spells CASSPGTGRTDTQYF. In DNA, the CDR3 is TGTGCCAGCAGCCCAGGTACAGGGAGAACAGATACGCAGTATTTT.

This sequence joins TRBV3-1 (or the pseudogene TRBV3-2) and TRBJ2-7, with 7 bases lining up with TRBD2. This CDR3 has 14 amino acids. Germline values: CDR1 LGHDT, CDR2 YNNKEL (reference sequence). V lost 2 bases and J lost 7; bases outside the gene matches: 8. In nucleotides, the CDR3 is TGTGCCAGCAGCCAACTCCGTAAAGCGGGGGAGCAGTACTTC. Protein sequence: CASSQLRKAGEQYF.

The chain is built from TRBV6-5 and TRBJ2-2; 8 bases agree with TRBD2. There are 15 residues in the CDR3. Germline loops: CDR1 MNHEY, CDR2 SVGAGI. Trimming removed 7 bases from V and 7 bases from J; junction bases left unmatched: 11. The CDR3 sequence is CASTGSGRTDGELFF. CDR3 DNA: TGTGCCAGCACTGGCAGCGGGAGAACGGACGGGGAGCTGTTTTTT.

This chain uses TRBV3-1 (or the pseudogene TRBV3-2) with TRBJ2-3; no firm D call. This CDR3 contains 14 residues. Trimming took 3 bases from V and 0 from J, leaving 7 bases between them. In germline, CDR1 is LGHDT, CDR2 YNNKEL (reference sequence). The CDR3 bases are TGTGCCAGCAGCCAGTTCAGTAGCACAGATACGCAGTATTTT. Translated: CASSQFSSTDTQYF.

This chain connects TRBV6-2 or TRBV6-3 to TRBJ2-3; 7 bases fit TRBD2. The CDR3 contains 15 residues. Trimming removed 2 bases from V and 4 bases from J; junction bases left unmatched: 6. The germline V gene has CDR1 MNHEY and CDR2 SVGEGT. The CDR3 DNA is TGTGCCAGCAGTTACGGACTAGGGATCGCAGATACGCAGTATTTT. Residues: CASSYGLGIADTQYF.

This clone was picked up one time. The J gene is TRBJ2-1, the V gene TRBV7-6, with D maybe TRBD2 (6 bases). The V gene's germline CDR1 is SGHVS and CDR2 FNYEAQ. The CDR3 totals 14 residues. V was pared by 2 bases and J by 8 bases, with 13 bases between. The DNA for the CDR3 is TGTGCCAGCAGCTTAAGATTGCGGAGGGATGAGCAGTTCTTC. As protein: CASSLRLRRDEQFF.

The V call is TRBV3-1 (or the pseudogene TRBV3-2), the J call TRBJ2-7; tentatively, D is TRBD2 (5 bases). V lost 0 bases and J lost 3, with 12 bases in between. The CDR3 covers 15 residues. Per the germline V gene, CDR1 is LGHDT and CDR2 is YNNKEL (reference sequence). The CDR3 sequence: CASSQDWRASYEQYF. CDR3 DNA sequence: TGTGCCAGCAGCCAAGATTGGCGGGCCAGCTACGAGCAGTACTTC.

This clone was seen once. V is TRBV2 and J is TRBJ2-7, with 9 nucleotides matching TRBD1. Germline values: CDR1 SNHLY, CDR2 FYNNEI. The CDR3 has 13 residues. The V segment lost 7 bases and the J segment 6 bases; nucleotides outside the gene matches: 7. The CDR3 loop is CASTQDRGSEQYF. CDR3 DNA: TGTGCCAGCACCCAGGACAGGGGTTCCGAGCAGTACTTC.

The V gene is TRBV28, the J gene TRBJ2-1; no clear D. The CDR3 totals 11 residues. Germline CDR1 reads MDHEN; CDR2 reads SYDVKM. Trimming pared 6 bases from V and 8 bases from J, leaving 8 bases between. The chain's CDR3 is CASRTNYEQFF. CDR3 DNA sequence: TGTGCCAGCAGAACTAACTATGAGCAGTTCTTC.

This sequence joins TRBV5-5 and TRBJ2-7, with a tentative D call TRBD1 (6 bases). V lost 4 bases to trimming and J lost 4 bases, with 18 bases between them. Germline CDR1 SGHKS, CDR2 YYEKEE (reference sequence). This CDR3 contains 15 residues. The CDR3, as DNA: TGTGCCAGCAGCATCACTTCCCTCCAGGGGTACGAGCAGTACTTC. This codes for CASSITSLQGYEQYF.

The CDR3 DNA reads TGTGCCAGCAGCTTGGGACAGGGGGCTAGTGGCACAGATACGCAGTATTTT. Translation: CASSLGQGASGTDTQYF. The V gene is TRBV11-3, the J gene TRBJ2-3; 12 bases align to TRBD1. CDR1 SGHNT and CDR2 YENEEA come from the germline V gene. Trimming took 3 bases from V and 1 from J; bases not matched to a gene: 5. The CDR3 sequence is 17 residues long.

The chain recombines TRBV4-3 with TRBJ1-5, with TRBD1 identical over 8 bases. V lost 4 bases to trimming and J lost 5 bases; unmatched junction nucleotides: 4. Germline lookup yields CDR1 LGHNA and CDR2 YSLEER. The CDR3 is made up of 14 amino acids. CDR3 in amino acids: CASSLLQGDQPQHF. In DNA, the CDR3 is TGCGCCAGCAGCCTACTACAGGGGGATCAGCCCCAGCATTTT.

The chain employs TRBV7-8 and TRBJ1-1, with a possible D match to TRBD1 (5 bases). Trimming stripped 1 base from V and 0 bases from J, with 9 bases between. This CDR3 region has 15 residues. Per the germline V gene, CDR1 is SGHVS and CDR2 is FQNEAQ. The CDR3 coding sequence is TGTGCCAGCAGCTTAGTGCAGGGAATGAACACTGAAGCTTTCTTT. Encoded protein: CASSLVQGMNTEAFF.

The chain combines TRBV11-2 with TRBJ2-7, with D perhaps TRBD2 (5 bases). The CDR3 totals 14 residues. Germline V gives CDR1 SGHAT, CDR2 FQNNGV. Trimming stripped 0 bases from V and 0 bases from J, with 6 bases between. This CDR3 is CASSLDGNSYEQYF. The CDR3 bases are TGTGCCAGCAGCTTAGACGGGAACTCCTACGAGCAGTACTTC.

The rearrangement links TRBV5-1 to TRBJ2-3, with 10 bases that match TRBD2. V lost 4 bases, J lost 2 bases, and 4 bases stayed unmatched. This CDR3 region has 15 residues. Germline V gene lookup returns CDR1 SGHRS and CDR2 YFSETQ. The CDR3 nucleotides read TGCGCCAGCAGCACGAGCGGGAGGGACACAGATACGCAGTATTTT. It yields the protein CASSTSGRDTDTQYF.

The gene calls are TRBV18 and TRBJ2-1; tentatively, D is TRBD1 (6 bases). This CDR3 is built from 16 residues. The V end was cut by 6 bases, the J end by 8 bases, with 23 bases between. CDR1 and CDR2 (germline): KGHSH, LQKENI. This CDR3 is CASSAVGILQGHEQFF. CDR3 in DNA: TGTGCCAGCTCGGCGGTAGGGATCCTGCAGGGGCATGAGCAGTTCTTC.

For the CDR3, the DNA is TGTGCCAGCAGTTCCCCAGGGGGCAGCGGGAGGCATTCCAGGTCCTACGAGCAGTACTTC. This codes for CASSSPGGSGRHSRSYEQYF. The chain recombines TRBV27 with TRBJ2-7, with D possibly being TRBD2 (9 bases). Trimming shortened V by 4 bases and J by 1 base, and 29 bases separated the two germline ends. Germline CDR1 MNHEY, CDR2 SMNVEV (reference sequence). The CDR3 loop spans 20 amino acids.

The CDR3 DNA sequence: TGTGCCAGCAAGCCCCCGGGGGGACAGGGGCTTGAAGCTTTCTTT. This translates into CASKPPGGQGLEAFF. The genes are TRBV6-6 and TRBJ1-1; 10 nucleotides align to TRBD1. This CDR3 has 15 residues. Germline V gene sequence: CDR1 MNHNY, CDR2 SVGAGI (reference sequence). The V gene end was trimmed by 7 bases and the J gene end by 7 bases; junction bases not matched to a gene: 12.

The count of this clone is one. The rearrangement joins TRBV5-1 to TRBJ2-3; D unresolved. The CDR3 runs to 13 residues. The germline gives CDR1 SGHRS, CDR2 YFSETQ. Trimming took off 0 bases at V and 3 bases at J, with 5 bases between the two ends. CDR3 DNA sequence: TGCGCCAGCAGCTTGGACAGAACAGATACGCAGTATTTT. Translation: CASSLDRTDTQYF.

The chain combines TRBV7-9 with TRBJ2-3; 8 nucleotides agree with TRBD2. J lost 0 bases, V lost 2 bases, and 1 base had no gene match. This CDR3 comprises 15 residues. The V gene's germline CDR1 is SEHNR and CDR2 FQNEAQ (reference sequence). The CDR3 here is CASSLPSGSTDTQYF. CDR3 DNA sequence: TGTGCCAGCAGCTTACCTAGCGGGAGCACAGATACGCAGTATTTT.

Many counts were recorded for this clone. J is TRBJ1-5 and V is TRBV4-1; possible D gene TRBD1, 6 bases. V was pared by 4 bases and J by 5 bases, with 21 bases between. The V gene's germline CDR1 is MGHRA and CDR2 YSYEKL. The CDR3 extends over 17 amino acids. The CDR3 DNA is TGCGCCAGCAGCCCAAGTACCAGGGGACGAGGCGATCAGCCCCAGCATTTT. Protein sequence: CASSPSTRGRGDQPQHF.

The chain carries TRBV27 and TRBJ1-1, with TRBD1 identical over 9 bases. Germline lookup yields CDR1 MNHEY and CDR2 SMNVEV (reference sequence). The CDR3 consists of 14 residues. With V trimmed by 6 bases and J by 4 bases, 6 bases remained unmatched. CDR3 protein: CASSPGTGSTEAFF. CDR3 coding DNA: TGTGCCAGCAGCCCCGGGACAGGGAGCACTGAAGCTTTCTTT.

This chain joins TRBV7-8 and TRBJ2-1; possible D gene TRBD2, 6 bases. The ends were cut back, 4 bases at V and 2 bases at J, with 12 bases in the middle. The CDR3 loop spans 15 amino acids. Germline V lookup: CDR1 SGHVS, CDR2 FQNEAQ. CDR3 amino acids: CASSYGSSTYNEQFF. As DNA, the CDR3 is TGTGCCAGCAGCTACGGGAGTTCCACCTACAATGAGCAGTTCTTC.

The chain links TRBV7-2 to TRBJ2-7; 7 bases align to TRBD2. Per germline, CDR1 SGHTA and CDR2 FQGNSA. V shed 4 bases, J shed 3 bases, and the junction held 12 bases outside the gene matches. The CDR3 contains 16 residues. CDR3 region: CASSSPIGGSYYEQYF. The CDR3 nucleotides are TGTGCCAGCAGCTCCCCCATCGGCGGGAGTTACTACGAGCAGTACTTC.

The chain carries TRBV6-5 and TRBJ1-1; D remains ambiguous. V was cut by 7 bases and J by 4 bases, with 13 bases left in between. The CDR3 consists of 13 residues. Germline lookup yields CDR1 MNHEY and CDR2 SVGAGI. CDR3 sequence reads: CASILGGLTEAFF. The CDR3 bases are TGTGCCAGCATCCTTGGAGGGCTCACTGAAGCTTTCTTT.

The chain joins TRBV19 to TRBJ2-5; D perhaps matches TRBD2 (5 bases). Germline V gene sequence: CDR1 LNHDA, CDR2 SQIVND (reference sequence). The CDR3 is 13 amino acids. Trimming removed 5 bases from V and 2 bases from J, with 9 bases in between. The CDR3 is CASSAPGQETQYF. The CDR3, as DNA: TGTGCCAGTAGTGCCCCGGGGCAAGAGACCCAGTACTTC.

This clone has more than one count but fewer than ten. The chain has TRBV28 and TRBJ1-5; the D gene is possibly TRBD1 (5 bases). Looked up from germline, CDR1 is MDHEN and CDR2 is SYDVKM. This CDR3 has 15 amino acids. Between the trimmed V and J ends, which lost 5 bases and 5 bases, there was a span of 16 bases. The CDR3 reads CASSPRRGLDQPQHF. CDR3 coding DNA: TGTGCCAGCAGTCCCAGGCGGGGCTTGGATCAGCCCCAGCATTTT.

The J gene is TRBJ2-3, the V gene TRBV9; no firm D call. The CDR3 sequence is 13 residues long. Trimming pared 3 bases from V and 2 bases from J, leaving 7 bases between. Germline V CDR1 and CDR2: SGDLS, YYNGEE. The CDR3 sequence: CASSGSPTDTQYF. In nucleotides, the CDR3 is TGTGCCAGCAGCGGGAGTCCCACAGATACGCAGTATTTT.